The entry below describes one T cell receptor beta chain. What it binds is unknown. These data originate in a study of cytomegalovirus exposure and HLA in healthy donors. Overall study findings and caveats: According to reports, the classifier identified cytomegalovirus status with high specificity and sensitivity. Many donors shared some public TCRs, even though most TCR sequences were rare.

Method: immunoSEQ multiplex PCR; TCRdb's copy keeps in-frame clones and lacks some. Found here are roughly 120,000 clones, about nine tenths of them singletons; the top ten hold around 2%. Unmatched junction bases numbered 8, after V lost 0 bases and J lost 4 bases. Germline V gene data show CDR1 as SGDLS and CDR2 as YYNGEE. The CDR3 has 16 amino acids. Sample: PBMCs. The sequence derives from a woman younger than 35 in good health and CMV-seronegative. The chain recombines TRBV9 with TRBJ2-7; 9 bases map to TRBD1. In DNA form, the CDR3 reads TGTGCCAGCAGCGTAGTAGGAGACAGGGGGATTTACGAGCAGTACTTC. Protein product: CASSVVGDRGIYEQYF.